The 6 T cell receptor beta chains in this list originate from one sample, sequenced in a study of memory CD4+ T cells and cytomegalovirus serostatus. The table came from immunoSEQ multiplex PCR; TCRdb's copy has only in-frame clones and leaves some out. The profile covers roughly 53,000 clones, with around 76% appearing a single time and around 1.6% taken by the ten largest. The sort gate was single viable CD3+CD4+CD8-CD45RO+ cells for memory CD4+ T cells. Sequenced sample: memory CD4+ T cells from blood. The receptors shown here come from an adult in good health and CMV-seronegative.

The chain links TRBV2 to TRBJ1-1; D gene uncertain. There are 10 residues in the CDR3. V gave up 6 bases and J gave up 8 bases, with 7 bases separating them. Looked up from germline, CDR1 is SNHLY and CDR2 is FYNNEI. CDR3 amino acids: CASRAGEAFF. The CDR3 DNA is TGTGCCAGCAGGGCCGGAGAAGCTTTCTTT.

The gene calls are TRBV9 and TRBJ2-3; TRBD1 or TRBD2 may be the D gene (5 bases each). This CDR3 contains 16 residues. The V end was cut by 4 bases, the J end by 6 bases, with 21 bases between. CDR1 and CDR2 (germline): SGDLS, YYNGEE. The CDR3 loop reads CASSPLAGAPRDTQYF. CDR3 DNA: TGTGCCAGCAGCCCCTTGGCCGGGGCCCCCCGGGATACGCAGTATTTT.

The rearrangement uses TRBV6-1 and TRBJ2-2; 9 bases align to TRBD1. V lost 2 bases and J lost 6; bases outside the gene matches: 7. In germline, CDR1 is MNHNS, CDR2 SASEGT. This CDR3 comprises 16 residues. This chain's CDR3 is CASSELGTGWSGELFF. The CDR3 nucleotides read TGTGCCAGCAGTGAATTGGGGACAGGGTGGTCCGGGGAGCTGTTTTTT.

This sequence joins TRBV11-2 and TRBJ2-2, with no clear D. Trimming took off 4 bases at V and 4 bases at J, with 7 bases between the two ends. This CDR3 comprises 13 residues. Germline V lookup: CDR1 SGHAT, CDR2 FQNNGV. The CDR3 DNA reads as TGTGCCAGCAGCTCCGCGACCACCGGGGAGCTGTTTTTT. Translating it yields CASSSATTGELFF.

J is TRBJ2-2 and V is TRBV4-3, with a possible D match to TRBD2 (6 bases). This CDR3 is 15 amino acids long. V lost 2 bases and J lost 6, with 13 bases in between. Germline loops: CDR1 LGHNA, CDR2 YSLEER. The CDR3 here is CASSQTGGRPGELFF. In nucleotides, the CDR3 is TGCGCCAGCAGCCAAACCGGGGGTAGGCCCGGGGAGCTGTTTTTT.

The chain has TRBV28 and TRBJ1-4, with a tentative D call TRBD1 (6 bases). Germline V gives CDR1 MDHEN, CDR2 SYDVKM. V shed 5 bases and J shed 3 bases, with 13 bases lying between them. The CDR3 totals 15 residues. The CDR3 sequence is CASSLYRVANEKLFF. The CDR3 region has the DNA TGTGCCAGCAGTCTATACAGGGTAGCTAATGAAAAACTGTTTTTT.